Below are 29 T cell receptor beta chains sequenced from a single sample in a study of cytomegalovirus exposure and HLA in healthy donors. PCR employed 60 Vbeta and 13 Jbeta primers. The protocol was immunoSEQ multiplex PCR, while the TCRdb copy is restricted to in-frame clones and leaves out a portion. The table lists some 150,000 clones, 65% to 85% of them singletons, with around 7.1% in the top ten. Sequenced material: PBMCs. These receptor sequences come from a middle-aged woman in good health and CMV-seropositive.

Comments on this clone: Other DNA sequences of this sample code for an identical CDR3. The chain carries TRBV6-1 and TRBJ1-2, with TRBD1 identical over 8 bases. Unmatched junction bases numbered 3, after V lost 0 bases and J lost 6 bases. Germline CDR1 reads MNHNS; CDR2 reads SASEGT. The CDR3 spans 14 residues. CDR3 nucleotides: TGTGCCAGCAGTGAAGCCGCAGGGGGCAATGGCTACACCTTC. It is translated as CASSEAAGGNGYTF.

This chain uses TRBV2 with TRBJ2-5, with TRBD2 matching over 9 bases. The V segment lost 5 bases and the J segment 5 bases; nucleotides outside the gene matches: 3. CDR3 length equals 13 residues. Per germline, CDR1 SNHLY and CDR2 FYNNEI. CDR3 DNA: TGTGCCAGCAGTCCGAGCGGGAGGGAGACCCAGTACTTC. Protein: CASSPSGRETQYF.

The chain combines TRBV5-1 with TRBJ1-1, with 7 bases identical to TRBD1. The CDR3 sequence is 13 residues long. Germline V gene lookup returns CDR1 SGHRS and CDR2 YFSETQ. V gave up 3 bases and J gave up 7 bases; unmatched junction bases: 6. The CDR3 DNA sequence: TGCGCCAGCAGCTCATTGGACAGGCGTGAAGCTTTCTTT. Translation gives CASSSLDRREAFF.

The chain has TRBV7-7 and TRBJ2-5; TRBD2 matches 11 bases. This CDR3 has 17 amino acids. V trimming: 1 base; J trimming: 5 bases; junction bases outside the gene matches: 9. The germline gives CDR1 SSHAT, CDR2 FNYEAQ (reference sequence). For the CDR3, the DNA is TGTGCCAGCAGCTTAGGCCTAGCGGGGGGCCATTTGGAGACCCAGTACTTC. Its protein product is CASSLGLAGGHLETQYF.

V gene TRBV6-5 combines with J gene TRBJ1-5; weak D call: TRBD1 (6 bases). The CDR3 sequence is 15 residues long. The V and J ends lost 6 bases and 0 bases respectively, with 12 bases between them. Germline CDR1 and CDR2: MNHEY and SVGAGI. CDR3 residues: CASRDSRYSNQPQHF. The CDR3 DNA sequence: TGTGCCAGCAGGGACAGCCGATATAGCAATCAGCCCCAGCATTTT.

The V call is TRBV7-2, the J call TRBJ2-5, with D tentatively TRBD2 (5 bases). From germline, CDR1 is SGHTA and CDR2 FQGNSA. This CDR3 has 15 residues. Trimming removed 3 bases from V and 4 bases from J, with 15 bases in between. CDR3 region: CASSFSEARSETQYF. The CDR3, as DNA: TGTGCCAGCAGCTTTTCGGAGGCCCGGTCAGAGACCCAGTACTTC.

The V gene is TRBV2, the J gene TRBJ1-5; D is ambiguous. The germline CDR1 and CDR2 sequences are SNHLY and FYNNEI. The CDR3 is 13 residues long. The V gene lost 4 bases and the J gene lost 9 bases, with 13 bases spanning the gap. The CDR3 region is CASSGGDGGPQHF. CDR3 in DNA: TGTGCCAGCAGTGGTGGTGACGGAGGGCCCCAGCATTTT. Full variable domain (rest looked up from reference TRBV2 and TRBJ1-5): EPEVTQTPSHQVTQMGQEVILRCVPISNHLYFYWYRQILGQKVEFLVSFYNNEISEKSEIFDDQFSVERPDGSNFTLKIRSTKLEDSAMYFCASSGGDGGPQHFGDGTRLSIL.

V is TRBV5-1 and J is TRBJ2-1; 10 bases agree with TRBD1. The CDR3 is 13 amino acids. With 7 bases clipped from V and 9 bases from J, the junction kept 7 bases outside the gene matches. In germline, CDR1 is SGHRS, CDR2 YFSETQ. The CDR3 nucleotides are TGCGCCAGCGGGACAGGGGCGCAAGGTGAGCAGTTCTTC. The encoded protein is CASGTGAQGEQFF. Full variable domain (remainder filled in from reference TRBV5-1 and TRBJ2-1): KAGVTQTPRYLIKTRGQQVTLSCSPISGHRSVSWYQQTPGQGLQFLFEYFSETQRNKGNFPGRFSGRQFSNSRSEMNVSTLELGDSALYLCASGTGAQGEQFFGPGTRLTVL.

V usage is TRBV11-2 and J usage is TRBJ2-7, with a weak D call TRBD2 (7 bases). The CDR3 is 15 residues long. V was clipped by 6 bases and J by 3 bases, with 18 bases between them. The germline CDR1 and CDR2 sequences are SGHAT and FQNNGV. CDR3 amino acids: CASSPRAGALYEQYF. CDR3 sequence (DNA): TGTGCCAGCAGTCCCCGGGCGGGGGCCCTCTACGAGCAGTACTTC. The full variable domain, in which reference TRBV11-2 and TRBJ2-7 provide the parts outside the CDR3, is EAGVAQSPRYKIIEKRQSVAFWCNPISGHATLYWYQQILGQGPKLLIQFQNNGVVDDSQLPKDRFSAERLKGVDSTLKIQPAKLEDSAVYLCASSPRAGALYEQYFGPGTRLTVT.

The rearrangement links TRBV19 to TRBJ2-7, with TRBD1 matching 7 bases. Germline CDR1 LNHDA, CDR2 SQIVND (reference sequence). The V segment lost 4 bases and the J segment 2 bases; nucleotides outside the gene matches: 5. This CDR3 contains 14 residues. CDR3 in DNA: TGTGCCAGTAGTACCGGACAGGCTCCCTACGAGCAGTACTTC. Residues: CASSTGQAPYEQYF.

The chain uses TRBV18 and TRBJ2-1; D perhaps matches TRBD2 (5 bases). This CDR3 comprises 13 residues. Trimming shortened V by 1 base and J by 7 bases, and 8 bases separated the two germline ends. CDR1 and CDR2 from the germline V gene are KGHSH and LQKENI. CDR3 residues: CASSPRGPNEQFF. CDR3 nucleotide sequence: TGTGCCAGCTCACCACGCGGGCCGAATGAGCAGTTCTTC.

This clone was seen more than once but under ten times. The chain employs TRBV9 and TRBJ2-2, with 8 bases matching TRBD1. The germline V gene has CDR1 SGDLS and CDR2 YYNGEE. This CDR3 has 16 amino acids. V trimming: 0 bases; J trimming: 7 bases; junction bases outside the gene matches: 8. The CDR3 DNA reads TGTGCCAGCAGCGTAGGGATAACAGGGGGTGTCGGGGAGCTGTTTTTT. Its translation is CASSVGITGGVGELFF.

This sequence joins TRBV4-1 and TRBJ2-7; D is perhaps TRBD2 (5 bases). Germline CDR1 is MGHRA and CDR2 is YSYEKL. Trimming shortened V by 0 bases and J by 0 bases, and 12 bases separated the two germline ends. The CDR3 loop spans 16 amino acids. The CDR3 DNA reads TGCGCCAGCAGCCAAGATACGGTGGGAGTCTCCTACGAGCAGTACTTC. Translated, it gives CASSQDTVGVSYEQYF.

V gene TRBV6-4 combines with J gene TRBJ1-1; a weak D match, TRBD1 (5 bases). The germline V gene has CDR1 MRHNA and CDR2 SNTAGT. The CDR3 loop spans 15 amino acids. Trimming shortened V by 6 bases and J by 1 base, and 15 bases separated the two germline ends. CDR3: CASRKAGLQNTEAFF. In nucleotides, the CDR3 is TGTGCCAGCAGAAAGGCAGGGCTCCAGAACACTGAAGCTTTCTTT.

V gene TRBV5-1 combines with J gene TRBJ2-5; possible D gene TRBD2, 5 bases. Germline V gene sequence: CDR1 SGHRS, CDR2 YFSETQ. The V and J ends lost 2 bases and 4 bases respectively, with 15 bases between them. The CDR3 loop spans 15 amino acids. The CDR3 spells CASSFGLTYRETQYF. Written as DNA, the CDR3 is TGCGCCAGCAGCTTCGGACTCACGTACCGAGAGACCCAGTACTTC.

The chain has TRBV6-1 and TRBJ1-6; the D is unclear. This CDR3 contains 14 residues. Trimming removed 5 bases from V and 6 bases from J, with 11 bases in between. Germline CDR1 reads MNHNS; CDR2 reads SASEGT. In DNA, the CDR3 is TGTGCCAGCAGTACACACGTTACTAATTCACCCCTCCACTTT. Translation gives CASSTHVTNSPLHF.

This chain connects TRBV9 to TRBJ1-2, with D hard to call. The V end lost 3 bases, the J end lost 1 base, and 16 bases lay between the germline ends. This CDR3 contains 16 residues. The germline V gene encodes CDR1 SGDLS and CDR2 YYNGEE. The CDR3: CASSAGRRMNNYGYTF. The DNA of the CDR3 is TGTGCCAGCAGCGCCGGGAGGCGGATGAATAACTATGGCTACACCTTC.

The chain's CDR3 is CASSLGTSGGHNEQFF. The CDR3 DNA sequence: TGCGCCAGCAGCTTGGGAACTAGCGGGGGACACAATGAGCAGTTCTTC. The rearrangement links TRBV5-1 to TRBJ2-1; 11 bases fit TRBD2. The CDR3 runs 16 residues. The V segment lost 0 bases and the J segment 5 bases; nucleotides outside the gene matches: 4. Per the germline V gene, CDR1 is SGHRS and CDR2 is YFSETQ.

The rearrangement uses TRBV7-7 and TRBJ2-1; TRBD2 agrees at 9 bases. V shed 5 bases, J shed 9 bases, and the junction held 11 bases outside the gene matches. The CDR3 loop spans 15 amino acids. Germline CDR1 reads SSHAT; CDR2 reads FNYEAQ (reference sequence). The CDR3 sequence is CASSPLGTSYGEQFF. CDR3 coding DNA: TGTGCCAGCAGCCCCCTAGGGACTAGCTACGGTGAGCAGTTCTTC.

This chain connects TRBV5-4 to TRBJ2-1; no clear D gene. The CDR3 extends over 14 amino acids. The germline V gene encodes CDR1 SGHNT and CDR2 YYREEE (reference sequence). V shed 1 base and J shed 4 bases, with 9 bases lying between them. CDR3 nucleotides: TGTGCCAGCAGCTTGATGTCAGATTACAATGAGCAGTTCTTC. It is translated as CASSLMSDYNEQFF.

CDR3 residues: CASSLQGAGYKNTEAFF. The CDR3, as DNA: TGCGCCAGCAGCTTGCAAGGGGCGGGATACAAAAACACTGAAGCTTTCTTT. The chain links TRBV5-1 to TRBJ1-1; D is possibly TRBD1 (5 bases). Germline V gives CDR1 SGHRS, CDR2 YFSETQ. V dropped 1 base and J dropped 2 bases, with 18 bases sitting between them. The CDR3 runs 17 residues.

The chain couples TRBV7-2 to TRBJ2-7; 13 positions match TRBD2. V gave up 1 base and J gave up 3 bases; unmatched junction bases: 9. Germline loops: CDR1 SGHTA, CDR2 FQGNSA. The CDR3 spans 18 residues. In DNA form, the CDR3 reads TGTGCCAGCAGCTTAGGAGGGACTAGCGGGGCTAAAATCTACGAGCAGTACTTC. Its translation is CASSLGGTSGAKIYEQYF. Full variable domain (outside the CDR3, taken from reference TRBV7-2 and TRBJ2-7): GAGVSQSPSNKVTEKGKDVELRCDPISGHTALYWYRQSLGQGLEFLIYFQGNSAPDKSGLPSDRFSAERTGGSVSTLTIQRTQQEDSAVYLCASSLGGTSGAKIYEQYFGPGTRLTVT.

The chain joins TRBV7-7 to TRBJ2-5, with 13 bases matching TRBD2. The germline V gene encodes CDR1 SSHAT and CDR2 FNYEAQ (reference sequence). The CDR3 is made up of 15 amino acids. Trimming cost V 1 base and J 5 bases; bases outside gene matches: 1. The CDR3 bases are TGTGCCAGCAGCTTAGGGACTAGCGGGGGCGAGACCCAGTACTTC. It encodes CASSLGTSGGETQYF.

Comments on this clone: Lacking the conserved final phenylalanine or tryptophan, this CDR3 likely reflects a read error. No DNA is shown, since the ends of the CDR3 on it are uncertain; the CDR3 is the one TCRdb lists. This chain uses TRBV20-1 with TRBJ1-1; the table's D call of TRBD1 was not tested on the DNA. From its first to its last residue, the CDR3 has 9 amino acids. Germline V gives CDR1 DFQATT, CDR2 SNEGSKA (reference sequence). The CDR3 spells CSASGHPSI.

V gene TRBV5-1 combines with J gene TRBJ1-2; no definite D call. Germline V gives CDR1 SGHRS, CDR2 YFSETQ. This CDR3 is built from 15 residues. Trimming removed 3 bases at V and 7 bases at J, with 19 bases between. CDR3 sequence: CASSSAGRSEGGYTF. The CDR3 DNA follows: TGCGCCAGCAGCTCTGCTGGCAGGAGCGAGGGTGGCTACACCTTC.

The CDR3 sequence: CASSREGTGNYEQYF. The CDR3 DNA sequence: TGTGCCAGCAGCCGGGAAGGGACAGGGAACTACGAGCAGTACTTC. The chain carries TRBV2 and TRBJ2-7; TRBD1 matches 9 bases. The CDR3 length is 15 residues. With V trimmed by 6 bases and J by 3 bases, 9 bases remained unmatched. Germline-derived CDR1 and CDR2 are SNHLY and FYNNEI.

This chain joins TRBV2 and TRBJ1-4, with a possible D match to TRBD1 (6 bases). V dropped 9 bases and J dropped 4 bases, with 15 bases sitting between them. CDR1 and CDR2 (germline): SNHLY, FYNNEI. The CDR3 extends over 14 amino acids. CDR3 sequence reads: CASLQGFLNEKLFF. The DNA of the CDR3 is TGTGCCAGTTTACAGGGTTTCCTTAATGAAAAACTGTTTTTT.

In its sample, this clone was seen once. The V and J genes are TRBV28 and TRBJ1-2; 7 bases fit TRBD1. The CDR3 consists of 16 residues. The germline V gene encodes CDR1 MDHEN and CDR2 SYDVKM. After removal of 6 bases from V and 2 bases from J, the junction contained 12 bases not matched to a gene. The CDR3 region has the DNA TGTGCCAGCAGGGCCCCTGAGACAGGGAAAAACTATGGCTACACCTTC. This codes for CASRAPETGKNYGYTF.

The chain carries TRBV13 and TRBJ2-2; D is unclear. The ends were cut back, 4 bases at V and 5 bases at J, with 5 bases in the middle. Germline values: CDR1 PRHDT, CDR2 FYEKMQ (reference sequence). The CDR3 has 12 amino acids. The CDR3 DNA reads as TGTGCCAGCAGCTACCAGACCGGGGAGCTGTTTTTT. Its protein product is CASSYQTGELFF. The full variable domain, rest sourced from reference TRBV13 and TRBJ2-2, is AAGVIQSPRHLIKEKRETATLKCYPIPRHDTVYWYQQGPGQDPQFLISFYEKMQSDKGSIPDRFSAQQFSDYHSELNMSSLELGDSALYFCASSYQTGELFFGEGSRLTVL.